The rows below give T cell receptor beta chains drawn from one sample of a study of blood T cell repertoires in COVID-19. TCRdb keeps only in-frame clones here, not all; method: immunoSEQ multiplex PCR. The table includes approximately 120,000 clones, about 74% detected once. Source material: peripheral blood. The receptors stem from a man older than 75 with COVID-19, enrolled during active disease. CDR3s leave out the opening cysteine and the closing phenylalanine or tryptophan. The listing skips clone size in some rows; elsewhere it reads once, few, many or a size class.

v_call,clone_size,j_call,cdr3_aa
TRBV27,NA,TRBJ1-6,ASSRTTGVDSPLH
TRBV28,NA,TRBJ1-1,ASSLGTGAKAF
TRBV5-6,NA,TRBJ2-5,ASSLSVTGPPETQY
TRBV19,NA,TRBJ2-1,ASIDAGGSYNEQF
TRBV6-2/TRBV6-3,NA,TRBJ2-1,ASSPLAGDNEQF
TRBV5-1,NA,TRBJ2-1,ASTHSGRSNEQF
TRBV3-1/TRBV3-2,NA,TRBJ1-6,ASSQAPQGYSPLH
TRBV6-5,NA,TRBJ2-1,ASSLQGEDEQF
TRBV5-8,few,TRBJ1-2,ASSQTGSYGYT
TRBV9,once,TRBJ2-3,ASSYAGTGGVGRSTDTQY
TRBV19,NA,TRBJ2-1,ASTPGIYNEQF
TRBV15,NA,TRBJ2-2,ATSRDRWASGKSGELF
TRBV6-5,NA,TRBJ2-5,ASSYFRLAGVETQY
TRBV27,medium-sized,TRBJ1-2,ASSQKGGSDYGYT
TRBV25-1,NA,TRBJ2-7,ASSLSGDEQY
TRBV29-1,NA,TRBJ1-2,SVESGGYT
TRBV28,NA,TRBJ2-7,ASSKLEVASYEQY
TRBV5-1,NA,TRBJ2-1,ASSLLGLAGEDEQF
TRBV4-2,NA,TRBJ2-7,ASSQDLASWPYEQY
TRBV29-1,NA,TRBJ1-4,SVEAQGATNEKLF
TRBV19,NA,TRBJ2-3,ASSMSTSVNPDTQY
TRBV6-5,NA,TRBJ2-3,ASRGLASTDTQY
TRBV7-2,few,TRBJ1-1,ASSFRDDTEAF
TRBV18,NA,TRBJ2-3,ASSPGLAGAGDTQY
TRBV15,NA,TRBJ2-4,ATSDTTAGNIQY
TRBV29-1,NA,TRBJ2-5,SVDRGRETQY
TRBV5-1,NA,TRBJ2-1,ASSITQATYNEQF
TRBV7-6,NA,TRBJ1-1,ASSLAYSGSEAF
TRBV5-1,few,TRBJ2-2,ASSLGQGNTGELF
TRBV5-1,NA,TRBJ2-5,ASSSQETQY
TRBV29-1,NA,TRBJ2-5,SVAPEEETQY
TRBV6-5,NA,TRBJ2-5,ASRGVQETQY
TRBV6-5,NA,TRBJ1-3,ASTEGVPGNTIY
TRBV6-5,NA,TRBJ1-3,ASTSTGNTIY